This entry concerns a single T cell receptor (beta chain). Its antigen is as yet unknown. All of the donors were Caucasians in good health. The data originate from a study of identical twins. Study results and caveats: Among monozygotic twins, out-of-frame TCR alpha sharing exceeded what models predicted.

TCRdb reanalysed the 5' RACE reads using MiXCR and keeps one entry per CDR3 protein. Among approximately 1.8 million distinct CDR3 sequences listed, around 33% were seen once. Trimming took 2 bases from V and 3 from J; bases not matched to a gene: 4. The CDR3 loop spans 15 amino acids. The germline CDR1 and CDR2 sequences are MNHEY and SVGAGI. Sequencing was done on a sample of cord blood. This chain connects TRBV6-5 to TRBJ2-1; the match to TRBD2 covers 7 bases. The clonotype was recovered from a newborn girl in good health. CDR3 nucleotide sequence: TGTGCCAGCAGTTACAGTTCTAGCGGCTACAATGAGCAGTTCTTC. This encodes CASSYSSSGYNEQFF.